One sample yielded the 7 T cell receptor beta chains listed below, sequenced in a study of T cell responses to AZD1222 COVID-19 vaccine. Libraries were prepared by immunoSEQ multiplex PCR; TCRdb keeps only in-frame clonotypes and omits some of them. This table holds 90,000 to 110,000 clones, approximately 88% found once. The sequences come from peripheral blood, collected on day 0 of AZD1222 vaccination. The receptors shown here come from an adult in good health.

V usage is TRBV5-1 and J usage is TRBJ1-1; TRBD1 might be the D (5 bases). V gave up 4 bases and J gave up 7 bases, with 14 bases separating them. CDR1 and CDR2 (germline): SGHRS, YFSETQ. The CDR3 runs 13 residues. The CDR3 nucleotides are TGCGCCAGCAGCCCGCGGGTGGGGGATGAAGCTTTCTTT. Protein product: CASSPRVGDEAFF.

This chain uses TRBV7-3 with TRBJ2-3; the D is unclear. Germline V CDR1 and CDR2: SGHTA, FQGTGA. The ends were cut back, 3 bases at V and 5 bases at J, with 9 bases in the middle. CDR3 length: 13 residues. CDR3 in amino acids: CASSFEPGDTQYF. The CDR3 DNA reads as TGTGCCAGCAGCTTCGAACCGGGAGATACGCAGTATTTT.

The gene calls are TRBV24-1 and TRBJ2-7; 7 positions agree with TRBD1. The CDR3 is made up of 14 amino acids. In germline, CDR1 is KGHDR, CDR2 SFDVKD. Trimming removed 4 bases from V and 4 bases from J; junction bases left unmatched: 6. CDR3 region: CATSESGQLYEQYF. Written as DNA, the CDR3 is TGTGCCACCAGTGAATCGGGACAGCTATACGAGCAGTACTTC.

The genes are TRBV5-1 and TRBJ1-5, with a weak D call TRBD1 (5 bases). This CDR3 region has 14 residues. CDR1 is SGHRS, CDR2 YFSETQ, per germline. The V end was cut by 0 bases, the J end by 5 bases, with 9 bases between. The CDR3 is CASSLGGVDQPQHF. DNA of the CDR3: TGCGCCAGCAGCTTGGGGGGGGTCGATCAGCCCCAGCATTTT.

CDR3 protein: CASSGGEESGEQFF. The CDR3 region has the DNA TGTGCCAGTAGTGGGGGGGAGGAGAGTGGTGAGCAGTTCTTC. V gene TRBV19 combines with J gene TRBJ2-1; 7 bases are shared with TRBD2. The CDR3 runs 14 residues. V was clipped by 5 bases and J by 9 bases; unmatched bases: 10. Per germline, CDR1 LNHDA and CDR2 SQIVND (reference sequence).

The rearrangement joins TRBV5-1 to TRBJ2-2, with TRBD2 matching over 8 bases. V lost 4 bases, J lost 5 bases, and 7 bases stayed unmatched. The germline V gene has CDR1 SGHRS and CDR2 YFSETQ. The CDR3 contains 15 residues. The CDR3 region is CASSPRGGLTGELFF. The CDR3 nucleotides read TGCGCCAGCAGCCCCCGCGGGGGGTTAACCGGGGAGCTGTTTTTT.

The chain is built from TRBV19 and TRBJ1-5, with D tentatively TRBD1 (6 bases). There are 14 residues in the CDR3. Germline V CDR1 and CDR2: LNHDA, SQIVND (reference sequence). Trimming stripped 7 bases from V and 7 bases from J, with 17 bases between. The CDR3 here is CASKRLGGDQPQHF. CDR3 DNA: TGTGCCAGTAAAAGGCTCGGGGGCGACCAGCCCCAGCATTTT.